Presented here are 21 T cell receptor beta chains from one specimen sequenced in a study of Ad26.COV2.S vaccination and SARS-CoV-2 variants. Described treatment: 15 to 20 received Ad26.COV2.S at low or high dose, single or two shots; five or six received placebo; per-sample allocation not given. Sampling happened 63 days after the first vaccine or placebo injection. Profiling relied on immunoSEQ multiplex PCR, and the TCRdb table lists in-frame clones only, not all of them. The data contain about 680,000 clones, about 89% of them singletons. The specimen comprised peripheral blood, sampled in a trial of Ad26.COV2.S vaccine versus placebo. The receptors stem from a person aged 18 to 59 who received the Ad26.COV2.S COVID-19 vaccine or a placebo.

The J gene is TRBJ2-7, the V gene TRBV24-1; 7 positions agree with TRBD2. The ends lost 5 bases at V and 3 bases at J; junction bases unmatched: 12. The CDR3 extends over 16 amino acids. CDR1 is KGHDR and CDR2 is SFDVKD in the germline V gene. CDR3 amino acids: CATSGSQERDLYEQYF. CDR3 nucleotides: TGTGCCACCAGTGGTTCCCAAGAGCGGGACCTCTACGAGCAGTACTTC.

The genes are TRBV7-9 and TRBJ2-3, with D maybe TRBD1 (5 bases). V lost 3 bases, J lost 2 bases, and 9 bases lay in between. The CDR3 spans 14 residues. Germline V CDR1 and CDR2: SEHNR, FQNEAQ (reference sequence). The CDR3 here is CASSLDTTTDTQYF. CDR3 DNA sequence: TGTGCCAGCAGCTTGGACACGACCACAGATACGCAGTATTTT.

To note about this clone: This may arise from a read error, as a much more abundant clone is one base away. This chain uses TRBV7-2 with TRBJ1-1; D is uncertain. Germline V gives CDR1 SGHTA, CDR2 FQGNSA. The CDR3 sequence is 13 residues long. V lost 3 bases, J lost 1 base, and 6 bases lay in between. In DNA form, the CDR3 reads TGTGCCAGCAGCTTCGGGCCGAACACTGAAGCTTTCTTT. This gives the protein CASSFGPNTEAFF.

The CDR3 region has the DNA TGTGCCAGCAGCCAAGCAGCAGCCATGAACACTGAAGCTTTCTTT. Translation gives CASSQAAAMNTEAFF. The chain links TRBV3-1 (or the pseudogene TRBV3-2) to TRBJ1-1, with no clear D. This CDR3 has 15 amino acids. CDR1 and CDR2 from the germline V gene are LGHDT and YNNKEL (reference sequence). The V end was cut by 1 base, the J end by 0 bases, with 9 bases between.

The chain has TRBV15 and TRBJ2-1; 8 bases fit TRBD1. Germline V CDR1 and CDR2: LNHNV, YYDKDF (reference sequence). The V segment lost 1 base and the J segment 8 bases; nucleotides outside the gene matches: 7. This CDR3 comprises 15 residues. The CDR3 DNA reads as TGTGCCACCAGCAGAGCACCGACAGGGGTCGATGAGCAGTTCTTC. Protein product: CATSRAPTGVDEQFF.

This chain uses TRBV6-5 with TRBJ2-1; D uncertain. The CDR3 length is 13 residues. Trimming stripped 5 bases from V and 5 bases from J, with 10 bases between. The germline V gene encodes CDR1 MNHEY and CDR2 SVGAGI. CDR3 in amino acids: CASSPTGDNEQFF. The CDR3 nucleotides read TGTGCCAGCAGTCCTACTGGGGACAATGAGCAGTTCTTC.

The rearrangement links TRBV5-8 to TRBJ2-4; 7 nucleotides match TRBD1. Germline V gene lookup returns CDR1 SGHTS and CDR2 YDEGEE. The CDR3 length is 15 residues. The J segment lost 1 base and the V segment lost 4 bases, leaving 5 bases of the junction unmatched. CDR3 nucleotides: TGTGCCAGCAGCACAGGGGATGGGGCCAAAAACATTCAGTACTTC. It translates to CASSTGDGAKNIQYF.

This rearrangement joins TRBV18 to TRBJ1-2; 7 nucleotides agree with TRBD1. The CDR3 contains 14 residues. Trimming removed 3 bases from V and 4 bases from J; junction bases left unmatched: 5. Germline V gene sequence: CDR1 KGHSH, CDR2 LQKENI. CDR3 coding DNA: TGTGCCAGCTCACCGGGGACAGCGACCTATGGCTACACCTTC. This codes for CASSPGTATYGYTF.

The CDR3 loop is CASSQDGHLNTEAFF. In DNA form, the CDR3 reads TGCGCCAGCAGCCAAGATGGACACCTGAACACTGAAGCTTTCTTT. V is TRBV4-3 and J is TRBJ1-1; tentatively, D is TRBD1 (5 bases). The V gene's germline CDR1 is LGHNA and CDR2 YSLEER. The CDR3 has 15 residues. V was trimmed by 0 bases and J by 0 bases, leaving 8 bases between them.

The chain recombines TRBV15 with TRBJ1-4, with no clear D. In germline, CDR1 is LNHNV, CDR2 YYDKDF (reference sequence). Trimming removed 5 bases from V and 3 bases from J, with 13 bases in between. CDR3 length: 15 amino acids. The CDR3 nucleotides read TGTGCCACCAGCCGGAACGCAGTGGCTAATGAAAAACTGTTTTTT. Its translation is CATSRNAVANEKLFF.

In DNA form, the CDR3 reads TGTGCCAGCAGCCAAAACAGTAATTCACCCCTCCACTTT. It is translated as CASSQNSNSPLHF. The J gene is TRBJ1-6, the V gene TRBV3-1 (or the pseudogene TRBV3-2); D is unclear. Germline V gives CDR1 LGHDT, CDR2 YNNKEL (reference sequence). There are 13 residues in the CDR3. Trimming took off 2 bases at V and 6 bases at J, with 5 bases between the two ends.

The chain couples TRBV4-1 to TRBJ2-1; 12 nucleotides line up with TRBD1. Germline V gene lookup returns CDR1 MGHRA and CDR2 YSYEKL. J gave up 0 bases and V 6 bases, and 9 bases lay outside the gene matches. The CDR3 loop spans 18 amino acids. CDR3 in DNA: TGCGCCAGCAGTTCCGGGACAGGGGGCGCGGGCTCCTACAATGAGCAGTTCTTC. Translated: CASSSGTGGAGSYNEQFF.

The rearrangement uses TRBV6-5 and TRBJ1-1, with D possibly TRBD1 on 5 matching bases. The CDR3 contains 13 residues. Germline loops: CDR1 MNHEY, CDR2 SVGAGI. Trimming took 0 bases from V and 11 from J, leaving 13 bases between them. The CDR3 nucleotides read TGTGCCAGCAGTTACTCGATCGGACACGGGGCTTTCTTT. It translates to CASSYSIGHGAFF.

V and J are TRBV14 and TRBJ2-5, with 7 positions matching TRBD2. The CDR3 length is 14 residues. Trimming at V came to 0 bases and at J to 3 bases, leaving 1 base not matched to a gene. Per germline, CDR1 SGHDN and CDR2 FVKESK. CDR3 coding DNA: TGTGCCAGCAGCCAAGAGGGGGGGAAAGAGACCCAGTACTTC. This codes for CASSQEGGKETQYF.

The V and J genes are TRBV10-1 and TRBJ2-7, with D tentatively TRBD2 (7 bases). Germline V gene data show CDR1 as WNHNN and CDR2 as SYGVQD (reference sequence). Trimming took off 0 bases at V and 7 bases at J, with 10 bases between the two ends. CDR3 length equals 13 residues. The CDR3 is CASSESGGAEQYF. In nucleotides, the CDR3 is TGCGCCAGCAGTGAGTCTGGGGGGGCTGAGCAGTACTTC.

CDR3 sequence (DNA): TGCGCCAGCAGCCCCGCCGGACTAGCCTACGAGCAGTACTTC. Translating gives CASSPAGLAYEQYF. V usage is TRBV5-1 and J usage is TRBJ2-7; TRBD2 agrees at 7 bases. The CDR3 has 14 residues. V was clipped by 4 bases and J by 2 bases; unmatched bases: 6. The germline gives CDR1 SGHRS, CDR2 YFSETQ.

This sequence joins TRBV5-4 and TRBJ1-2; D gene unclear. Trimming removed 0 bases from V and 5 bases from J, with 11 bases in between. This CDR3 is built from 14 residues. In germline, CDR1 is SGHNT, CDR2 YYREEE (reference sequence). CDR3 sequence reads: CASSLALSGYGYTF. CDR3 DNA sequence: TGTGCCAGCAGCTTGGCATTGTCGGGATATGGCTACACCTTC. The variable domain in full, completed from reference TRBV5-4 and TRBJ1-2, reads ETGVTQSPTHLIKTRGQQVTLRCSSQSGHNTVSWYQQALGQGPQFIFQYYREEENGRGNFPPRFSGLQFPNYSSELNVNALELDDSALYLCASSLALSGYGYTFGSGTRLTVV.

V and J are TRBV3-1 (or the pseudogene TRBV3-2) and TRBJ2-1, with D possibly matching TRBD2 (6 bases). CDR1 and CDR2 (germline): LGHDT, YNNKEL (reference sequence). V lost 4 bases and J lost 12, with 22 bases in between. The CDR3 has 15 amino acids. The CDR3, as DNA: TGTGCCAGCAGCCGGAACTCGGGGGAGGCTGGGGGGCAGTTCTTC. This codes for CASSRNSGEAGGQFF.

CDR3: CSASLIQGYGYTF. The CDR3 DNA follows: TGCAGTGCTAGTCTCATCCAGGGCTATGGCTACACCTTC. The chain carries TRBV20-1 and TRBJ1-2; tentative D call: TRBD1 (5 bases). V was cut by 3 bases and J by 4 bases, with 12 bases left in between. This CDR3 is built from 13 residues. In germline, CDR1 is DFQATT, CDR2 SNEGSKA (reference sequence).

J is TRBJ2-7 and V is TRBV7-8; D tentatively fits TRBD1 or TRBD2 (5 bases each). Between the trimmed V and J ends, which lost 5 bases and 6 bases, there was a span of 11 bases. In germline, CDR1 is SGHVS, CDR2 FQNEAQ. This CDR3 region has 12 residues. CDR3 DNA: TGTGCCAGCAGCCCTCGGGGCCGCGAGCAGTACTTC. Its protein is CASSPRGREQYF.

The rearrangement joins TRBV10-3 to TRBJ1-2, with unresolved D. Trimming removed 2 bases at V and 13 bases at J, with 17 bases between. Germline V CDR1 and CDR2: ENHRY, SYGVKD. CDR3 length: 13 amino acids. The CDR3 loop is CAISEIRTHSPTF. The CDR3 DNA sequence: TGTGCCATCAGTGAGATAAGGACCCACTCTCCCACCTTC.